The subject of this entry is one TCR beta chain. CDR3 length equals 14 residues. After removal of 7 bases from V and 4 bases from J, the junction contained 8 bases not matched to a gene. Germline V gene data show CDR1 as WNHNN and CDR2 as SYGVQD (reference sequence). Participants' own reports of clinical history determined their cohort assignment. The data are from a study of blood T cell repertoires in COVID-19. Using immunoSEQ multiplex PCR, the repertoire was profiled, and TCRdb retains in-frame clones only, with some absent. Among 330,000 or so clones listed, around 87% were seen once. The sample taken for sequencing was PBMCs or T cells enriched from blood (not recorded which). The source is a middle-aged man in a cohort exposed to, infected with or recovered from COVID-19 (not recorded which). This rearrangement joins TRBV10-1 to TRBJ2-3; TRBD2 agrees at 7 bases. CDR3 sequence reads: CASTPGGGADTQYF. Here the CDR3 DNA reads TGCGCCAGCACGCCGGGAGGAGGAGCAGATACGCAGTATTTT.